Below, 19 T cell receptor beta chains from the same sample are listed, as sequenced in a study of blood T cell repertoires in COVID-19. TCRdb's table, derived via immunoSEQ multiplex PCR, lists solely in-frame clones and lacks some. Here the sample spans 140,000 to 150,000 clones, over 75% being singletons. Material for sequencing was peripheral blood. The receptor source for this set is a human donor in a cohort sampled during active COVID-19.

V is TRBV6-1 and J is TRBJ2-3, with a weak D call TRBD2 (6 bases). The V gene's germline CDR1 is MNHNS and CDR2 SASEGT. With 0 bases removed from V and 3 bases from J, the gap between germline ends came to 10 bases. The length of the CDR3 is 15 residues. CDR3 DNA sequence: TGTGCCAGCAGTGAAGCTCCGGGAGAGACAGATACGCAGTATTTT. It encodes CASSEAPGETDTQYF.

In its sample, this clone was seen a few times. The chain joins TRBV5-1 to TRBJ2-2, with D hard to call. Trimming took off 0 bases at V and 3 bases at J, with 9 bases between the two ends. Germline CDR1 is SGHRS and CDR2 is YFSETQ. This CDR3 region has 15 residues. CDR3 sequence reads: CASSLGSLDTGELFF. CDR3 bases: TGCGCCAGCAGCTTGGGGAGTCTCGACACCGGGGAGCTGTTTTTT.

This clone has more than one count but fewer than ten. The V call is TRBV5-1, the J call TRBJ1-1, with a weak D call TRBD1 (5 bases). Germline lookup yields CDR1 SGHRS and CDR2 YFSETQ. The CDR3 extends over 14 amino acids. V lost 1 base, J lost 0 bases, and 7 bases lay in between. CDR3 DNA sequence: TGCGCCAGCAGCTTGCGGGGGATGAACACTGAAGCTTTCTTT. It encodes CASSLRGMNTEAFF.

The chain is built from TRBV6-2 or TRBV6-3 and TRBJ1-1; 7 positions match TRBD1. The length of the CDR3 is 12 residues. Germline CDR1 and CDR2: MNHEY and SVGEGT. J was trimmed by 8 bases and V by 5 bases; bases with no gene match: 5. CDR3 nucleotides: TGTGCCAGCAGTGGACAGGTAAAAGAAGCTTTCTTT. It is translated as CASSGQVKEAFF.

The gene calls are TRBV6-1 and TRBJ2-2, with 9 nucleotides matching TRBD1. The germline V gene has CDR1 MNHNS and CDR2 SASEGT. The CDR3 loop spans 17 amino acids. The J segment lost 6 bases and the V segment lost 4 bases, leaving 12 bases of the junction unmatched. Written as DNA, the CDR3 is TGTGCCAGCAGTGCCCGAGGAGGGACAGGGAGACCCGGGGAGCTGTTTTTT. This sequence encodes CASSARGGTGRPGELFF.

The CDR3 nucleotides are TGTGCCAGCAGCTCAGTACAGGGGAGTTATTCACCCCTCCACTTT. Amino acid sequence: CASSSVQGSYSPLHF. The chain links TRBV5-4 to TRBJ1-6; 7 bases are shared with TRBD1. V lost 3 bases, J lost 8 bases, and 8 bases stayed unmatched. Per germline, CDR1 SGHNT and CDR2 YYREEE (reference sequence). This CDR3 has 15 residues.

The V call is TRBV9, the J call TRBJ2-3; 7 bases align to TRBD2. J lost 4 bases, V lost 4 bases, and 6 bases had no gene match. This CDR3 is built from 14 residues. Germline lookup yields CDR1 SGDLS and CDR2 YYNGEE. CDR3 protein: CASSTRLAADTQYF. In nucleotides, the CDR3 is TGTGCCAGCAGCACAAGACTAGCAGCAGATACGCAGTATTTT. The full variable domain, completed using reference TRBV9 and TRBJ2-3, is DSGVTQTPKHLITATGQRVTLRCSPRSGDLSVYWYQQSLDQGLQFLIQYYNGEERAKGNILERFSAQQFPDLHSELNLSSLELGDSALYFCASSTRLAADTQYFGPGTRLTVL.

This chain links TRBV5-1 with TRBJ2-3; 8 bases agree with TRBD1. Trimming cost V 3 bases and J 2 bases; bases outside gene matches: 2. The CDR3 is 14 amino acids. CDR1 is SGHRS, CDR2 YFSETQ, per germline. The CDR3: CASSSDRVTDTQYF. For the CDR3, the DNA is TGCGCCAGCAGCTCGGACAGGGTCACAGATACGCAGTATTTT.

The V gene is TRBV9, the J gene TRBJ1-1, with D unclear. The germline gives CDR1 SGDLS, CDR2 YYNGEE. V lost 2 bases, J lost 0 bases, and 5 bases lay in between. The CDR3 is made up of 13 amino acids. The CDR3 bases are TGTGCCAGCAGCGTTCAGGTGAACACTGAAGCTTTCTTT. It is translated as CASSVQVNTEAFF.

The chain recombines TRBV27 with TRBJ1-4; TRBD1 matches at 9 bases. This CDR3 has 14 amino acids. Germline trimming cut 6 bases from V and 7 bases from J; bases unmatched to any gene: 6. From germline, CDR1 is MNHEY and CDR2 SMNVEV (reference sequence). In DNA form, the CDR3 reads TGTGCCAGCAGCCGGACAGGGGCGAGTGAAAAACTGTTTTTT. Its protein product is CASSRTGASEKLFF.

The count of this clone is one. This chain connects TRBV14 to TRBJ2-2, with D tentatively TRBD1 (5 bases). Germline CDR1 reads SGHDN; CDR2 reads FVKESK. V was trimmed by 8 bases and J by 9 bases, leaving 13 bases between them. The CDR3 covers 12 residues. The CDR3 loop reads CASSWGNRELFF. In DNA, the CDR3 is TGTGCCAGCTCGTGGGGCAACCGGGAGCTGTTTTTT. Using reference TRBV14 and TRBJ2-2 for the parts outside the CDR3, the full variable domain is EAGVTQFPSHSVIEKGQTVTLRCDPISGHDNLYWYRRVMGKEIKFLLHFVKESKQDESGMPNNRFLAERTGGTYSTLKVQPAELEDSGVYFCASSWGNRELFFGEGSRLTVL.

The chain combines TRBV11-3 with TRBJ2-7; D is uncertain. This CDR3 spans 13 amino acids. Germline loops: CDR1 SGHNT, CDR2 YENEEA. V was clipped by 6 bases and J by 12 bases, with 21 bases between them. The CDR3 nucleotides are TGTGCCAGCAGTCCGTCAACGAACCTGGCTCCGTACTTC. It encodes CASSPSTNLAPYF.

The chain couples TRBV6-6 to TRBJ1-2; tentatively, D is TRBD1 (6 bases). The CDR3 length is 12 residues. Trimming removed 7 bases from V and 2 bases from J, with 8 bases in between. Germline CDR1 reads MNHNY; CDR2 reads SVGAGI (reference sequence). The CDR3 coding sequence is TGTGCCAGCAATGGACAGAACTATGGCTACACCTTC. Amino acids: CASNGQNYGYTF.

The gene calls are TRBV7-2 and TRBJ1-2; the match to TRBD1 covers 7 bases. The CDR3 runs to 18 residues. V gave up 1 base and J gave up 4 bases; unmatched junction bases: 15. Looked up from germline, CDR1 is SGHTA and CDR2 is FQGNSA. The CDR3 DNA is TGTGCCAGCAGCTTAGACACAGGGGTGATAGGTCGGGGCTATGGCTACACCTTC. As protein: CASSLDTGVIGRGYGYTF.

This rearrangement joins TRBV5-4 to TRBJ2-5, with 7 bases identical to TRBD1. J gave up 2 bases and V 1 base, and 2 bases lay outside the gene matches. Germline CDR1 SGHNT, CDR2 YYREEE (reference sequence). The CDR3 is made up of 14 amino acids. The CDR3 nucleotides read TGTGCCAGCAGCTTGCAGACAGGGCAAGAGACCCAGTACTTC. As protein: CASSLQTGQETQYF.

Here the CDR3 DNA reads TGTGCCAGCAGTACCCGACAGGGGAGGACCGGGGAGCTGTTTTTT. Amino acid sequence: CASSTRQGRTGELFF. The V gene is TRBV6-6, the J gene TRBJ2-2; 8 bases are shared with TRBD1. CDR3 length: 15 residues. From germline, CDR1 is MNHNY and CDR2 SVGAGI (reference sequence). Trimming removed 5 bases from V and 5 bases from J; junction bases left unmatched: 7.

This clone came up once. CDR3: CASSIGGQAGNTIYF. The CDR3 nucleotides read TGTGCCAGTAGTATCGGGGGGCAGGCTGGAAACACCATATATTTT. The V call is TRBV19, the J call TRBJ1-3, with D possibly TRBD1 on 6 matching bases. V shed 3 bases and J shed 2 bases, with 11 bases lying between them. This CDR3 contains 15 residues. The germline V gene has CDR1 LNHDA and CDR2 SQIVND (reference sequence).

The genes are TRBV24-1 and TRBJ2-1, with TRBD2 matching over 9 bases. The CDR3 loop spans 16 amino acids. Trimming at V came to 2 bases and at J to 2 bases, leaving 3 bases not matched to a gene. The germline gives CDR1 KGHDR, CDR2 SFDVKD. This chain's CDR3 is CATSDSVAGAYNEQFF. The CDR3 region has the DNA TGTGCCACCAGTGATTCGGTAGCGGGAGCCTACAATGAGCAGTTCTTC.

Notes on this clone: An end of the junction does not agree with germline; a read error may underlie this. V is TRBV7-7 and J is TRBJ2-2; no definite D call. Germline V gene sequence: CDR1 SSHAT, CDR2 FNYEAQ (reference sequence). There are 14 residues in the CDR3. The CDR3 loop is CASSSRSFGGELFF. CDR3 sequence (DNA): TGTGCTAGCAGCTCCCGGTCTTTCGGGGGGGAGCTGTTTTTT.